This TCR beta chain comes out of a study of blood T cell repertoires in COVID-19. As for the study in general: T cells, B-cell-depleted T cells, or PBMCs provided the cDNA or gDNA that served as material.

Donors in Cohort 3 who had recovered were those with two negative PCRs, healthcare professional clearance, or resolution of their symptoms. Per the study methods: From reference gene primer amplification, estimates of nucleated cell counts were derived. Sequencing was performed with immunoSEQ multiplex PCR; in TCRdb, only in-frame clones are kept and a portion is missing. That table is the source of V, J and clone size, and D and trimming were worked out from the DNA. The sample records 490,000 or so clones, approximately 86% being singletons. V lost 4 bases and J lost 8, with 18 bases in between. The CDR3 loop spans 15 amino acids. The V gene's germline CDR1 is ENHRY and CDR2 SYGVKD.

The TCR was taken from a woman aged 60-75 years who had recovered from COVID-19. The chain has TRBV10-3 and TRBJ2-4, with TRBD1 as a possible D gene (6 bases). Specimen: PBMCs or T cells enriched from blood (not recorded which). The CDR3 protein is CAISATGQGHHIQYF. CDR3 nucleotide sequence: TGTGCCATCAGTGCCACAGGGCAGGGCCACCACATTCAGTACTTC.